Below, 28 T cell receptor beta chains from the same sample are listed, as sequenced in a study of shared clonotypes between healthy human individuals. Here immunoSEQ multiplex PCR was the method, and the copy in TCRdb shows in-frame clones only, minus some. The sample contains roughly 2 million clones, roughly 95% of which appear only once. It was CD45RO-negative cells, positively selected for CCR7, that made up naive CD8 cells, with terminally differentiated effector memory CD45RA+ cells excluded. The sequencing input was naive CD8+ T cells sorted from blood. The receptors here all came from a man aged 18 to 35 in good health.

The CDR3 DNA reads TGCAGCCCCTACGGGGTTGGGGAGACCCAGTACTTC. It encodes CSPYGVGETQYF. V and J are TRBV29-1 and TRBJ2-5; TRBD2 might be the D (5 bases). V shed 8 bases and J shed 5 bases, with 15 bases lying between them. CDR1 SQVTM and CDR2 ANQGSEA come from the germline V gene. CDR3 length: 12 residues. Based on the CDR3 plus reference TRBV29-1 and TRBJ2-5, the full variable domain is SAVISQKPSRDICQRGTSLTIQCQVDSQVTMMFWYRQQPGQSLTLIATANQGSEATYESGFVIDKFPISRPNLTFSTLTVSNMSPEDSSIYLCSPYGVGETQYFGPGTRLLVL.

This clone turned up a few times. The same CDR3 also results from other DNA sequences found in this sample. This chain links TRBV9 with TRBJ2-7; D may be TRBD1 (5 bases). Germline CDR1 reads SGDLS; CDR2 reads YYNGEE. CDR3 length equals 13 residues. V was shortened by 0 bases and J by 3 bases, with 7 bases between the two germline ends. CDR3: CASSVGGSYEQYF. The CDR3 coding sequence is TGTGCCAGCAGCGTAGGGGGCAGCTACGAGCAGTACTTC.

The chain combines TRBV10-2 with TRBJ2-1; possible D gene TRBD1, 6 bases. Germline loops: CDR1 WSHSY, CDR2 SAAADI. The CDR3 loop spans 15 amino acids. Trimming stripped 0 bases from V and 8 bases from J, with 14 bases between. CDR3 bases: TGCGCCAGCAGTGAGTCGGGAACAGGGCTCTATGAGCAGTTCTTC. Residues: CASSESGTGLYEQFF.

The chain links TRBV4-3 to TRBJ1-2; D call uncertain. Germline CDR1 and CDR2: LGHNA and YSLEER. This CDR3 spans 17 amino acids. V lost 0 bases to trimming and J lost 8 bases, with 22 bases between them. CDR3 bases: TGCGCCAGCAGCCAAGATTCGGTTTCGGGAGGTCAGTACGGCTACACCTTC. Amino acid sequence: CASSQDSVSGGQYGYTF.

The chain employs TRBV19 and TRBJ2-7; no clear D gene. V was clipped by 5 bases and J by 2 bases, with 10 bases between them. The germline gives CDR1 LNHDA, CDR2 SQIVND (reference sequence). This CDR3 has 13 amino acids. This chain's CDR3 is CASSADGPYEQYF. CDR3 coding DNA: TGTGCCAGTAGTGCGGACGGGCCCTACGAGCAGTACTTC. Supplemented by reference TRBV19 and TRBJ2-7, the full variable domain reads DGGITQSPKYLFRKEGQNVTLSCEQNLNHDAMYWYRQDPGQGLRLIYYSQIVNDFQKGDIAEGYSVSREKKESFPLTVTSAQKNPTAFYLCASSADGPYEQYFGPGTRLTVT.

The chain carries TRBV19 and TRBJ2-3, with a weak D call TRBD2 (6 bases). CDR1 is LNHDA and CDR2 is SQIVND in the germline V gene (reference sequence). The CDR3 contains 14 residues. V lost 6 bases and J lost 2, with 12 bases in between. The CDR3, as DNA: TGTGCCAGTAGCCTAGCGCCAACCACAGATACGCAGTATTTT. It is translated as CASSLAPTTDTQYF.

The chain combines TRBV7-9 with TRBJ2-5; D remains unclear. V was cut by 4 bases and J by 3 bases, with 18 bases left in between. The CDR3 is 16 residues long. Germline values: CDR1 SEHNR, CDR2 FQNEAQ (reference sequence). This CDR3 is CASSSTRGWTEETQYF. The CDR3 DNA is TGTGCCAGCAGCTCAACCCGCGGATGGACGGAAGAGACCCAGTACTTC.

The chain combines TRBV5-1 with TRBJ2-7, with TRBD2 as a possible D gene (6 bases). The ends were cut back, 2 bases at V and 6 bases at J, with 18 bases in the middle. The CDR3 has 15 amino acids. Germline V CDR1 and CDR2: SGHRS, YFSETQ. CDR3 bases: TGCGCCAGCAGCTTCGACGCGGGATCCCCCGGCGAGCAGTACTTC. It encodes CASSFDAGSPGEQYF.

The V gene is TRBV7-6, the J gene TRBJ2-7, with 11 nucleotides matching TRBD2. The V gene end was trimmed by 5 bases and the J gene end by 0 bases; junction bases not matched to a gene: 9. The CDR3 is 17 amino acids. Germline V lookup: CDR1 SGHVS, CDR2 FNYEAQ. The CDR3 reads CASSPTVAGGSSYEQYF. CDR3 nucleotides: TGTGCCAGCAGCCCGACGGTAGCGGGGGGGAGCTCCTACGAGCAGTACTTC. Using reference TRBV7-6 and TRBJ2-7 for the parts outside the CDR3, the full variable domain is GAGVSQSPRYKVTKRGQDVALRCDPISGHVSLYWYRQALGQGPEFLTYFNYEAQQDKSGLPNDRFSAERPEGSISTLTIQRTEQRDSAMYRCASSPTVAGGSSYEQYFGPGTRLTVT.

This chain connects TRBV12-5 to TRBJ1-5; no clear D. There are 12 residues in the CDR3. CDR1 is LGHNT, CDR2 FRNRAP, per germline. V lost 7 bases and J lost 6, with 10 bases in between. The CDR3 region has the DNA TGTGCTAGTGCCGTCGGTAGTCAGCCCCAGCATTTT. As protein: CASAVGSQPQHF.

The chain has TRBV2 and TRBJ1-3; no reliable D call. Germline values: CDR1 SNHLY, CDR2 FYNNEI. Trimming stripped 3 bases from V and 4 bases from J, with 4 bases between. This CDR3 region has 12 residues. DNA of the CDR3: TGTGCCAGCAGTGATTTGGGAAACACCATATATTTT. Amino acid sequence: CASSDLGNTIYF.

V usage is TRBV4-3 and J usage is TRBJ2-2, with a possible D match to TRBD2 (6 bases). The germline V gene encodes CDR1 LGHNA and CDR2 YSLEER. The V end lost 0 bases, the J end lost 5 bases, and 13 bases lay between the germline ends. This CDR3 has 16 residues. The CDR3 DNA sequence: TGCGCCAGCAGCCAAGACGGAGGGTCGCTTACCGGGGAGCTGTTTTTT. Translating it yields CASSQDGGSLTGELFF.

This chain links TRBV27 with TRBJ1-2; weak D call: TRBD1 (6 bases). CDR1 is MNHEY, CDR2 SMNVEV, per germline (reference sequence). V lost 8 bases, J lost 6 bases, and 16 bases lay in between. This CDR3 has 13 amino acids. CDR3 nucleotide sequence: TGTGCCAGCCATAGTTGGGGGCGCGATGGCTACACCTTC. Translating gives CASHSWGRDGYTF.

The rearrangement links TRBV9 to TRBJ1-1; TRBD1 agrees at 10 bases. The V and J ends lost 4 bases and 8 bases, in that order; junction bases with no gene match: 5. The germline V gene has CDR1 SGDLS and CDR2 YYNGEE. There are 13 residues in the CDR3. For the CDR3, the DNA is TGTGCCAGCAGCCCCCGGACAGGGGGAGAAGCTTTCTTT. It specifies CASSPRTGGEAFF.

This clone has just one count. V and J are TRBV4-1 and TRBJ2-7, with D possibly matching TRBD1 (6 bases). CDR3 length: 16 residues. CDR1 and CDR2 (germline): MGHRA, YSYEKL. V lost 0 bases and J 3 bases, leaving 15 bases between the germline ends. The CDR3 sequence: CASSQDLGGLGYEQYF. CDR3 in DNA: TGCGCCAGCAGCCAAGATCTTGGGGGCCTAGGCTACGAGCAGTACTTC.

In its sample, this clone was seen once. V is TRBV30 and J is TRBJ2-6; D is undetermined. Germline V gives CDR1 GTSNPN, CDR2 SVGIG (reference sequence). V lost 5 bases and J lost 0, with 11 bases in between. The CDR3 spans 15 residues. CDR3 DNA: TGTGCCTGGGGCTTCGACAACTCTGGGGCCAACGTCCTGACTTTC. Protein product: CAWGFDNSGANVLTF.

This clone was seen a handful of times. The chain links TRBV25-1 to TRBJ1-6; D not certain. CDR1 and CDR2 (germline): MGHDK, SYGVNS. The CDR3 runs to 12 residues. V lost 7 bases and J 4 bases, leaving 5 bases between the germline ends. The CDR3 protein is CASTKYNSPLHF. Here the CDR3 DNA reads TGTGCCAGCACGAAGTATAATTCACCCCTCCACTTT.

This clone came up a few times. This sequence joins TRBV10-3 and TRBJ1-1; no clear D. V lost 0 bases and J 1 base, leaving 6 bases between the germline ends. Germline-derived CDR1 and CDR2 are ENHRY and SYGVKD. The CDR3 has 14 amino acids. In DNA form, the CDR3 reads TGTGCCATCAGTGAGTCGACGGAGAACACTGAAGCTTTCTTT. Its translation is CAISESTENTEAFF.

This clone showed up just once. The chain employs TRBV19 and TRBJ1-1, with D perhaps TRBD1 (6 bases). CDR1 is LNHDA, CDR2 SQIVND, per germline (reference sequence). V lost 2 bases and J lost 2, with 9 bases in between. The CDR3 loop spans 14 amino acids. For the CDR3, the DNA is TGTGCCAGTAGTATAAGGGGGGATAACACTGAAGCTTTCTTT. It encodes CASSIRGDNTEAFF.

The chain recombines TRBV4-3 with TRBJ2-2; 13 bases match TRBD2. Trimming cost V 4 bases and J 0 bases; bases outside gene matches: 14. CDR3 size: 21 residues. Per germline, CDR1 LGHNA and CDR2 YSLEER. CDR3 nucleotide sequence: TGCGCCAGCAGCCCAGAAGGACTAGCGGGAGCAGAATATACGAACACCGGGGAGCTGTTTTTT. Translated: CASSPEGLAGAEYTNTGELFF.

The chain couples TRBV11-2 to TRBJ1-2; D gene unclear. Trimming pared 1 base from V and 4 bases from J, leaving 1 base between. CDR1 and CDR2 (germline): SGHAT, FQNNGV. The CDR3 is made up of 11 amino acids. The CDR3 DNA is TGTGCCAGCAGCTTAGTCTATGGCTACACCTTC. This encodes CASSLVYGYTF.

The chain combines TRBV7-2 with TRBJ2-7, with 10 bases that match TRBD2. In germline, CDR1 is SGHTA, CDR2 FQGNSA. Unmatched junction bases numbered 2, after V lost 2 bases and J lost 4 bases. The CDR3 totals 14 residues. CDR3 DNA: TGTGCCAGCAGCTTAAAGCGGGAGGGTTACGAGCAGTACTTC. Its translation: CASSLKREGYEQYF.

Only a few counts were recorded for this clone. The chain couples TRBV29-1 to TRBJ1-2, with D possibly matching TRBD1 (5 bases). The V and J ends lost 7 bases and 4 bases respectively, with 16 bases between them. The CDR3 totals 13 residues. In germline, CDR1 is SQVTM, CDR2 ANQGSEA. CDR3 region: CSAHQTGVYGYTF. CDR3 nucleotides: TGCAGCGCCCACCAAACAGGTGTCTATGGCTACACCTTC.

Concerning this clone itself: The sample holds other DNA sequences that translate to the same CDR3. The J gene is TRBJ2-3, the V gene TRBV28, with 7 bases lining up with TRBD2. CDR1 is MDHEN, CDR2 SYDVKM, per germline. CDR3 length: 15 amino acids. V gave up 1 base and J gave up 1 base; unmatched junction bases: 2. The CDR3 DNA sequence: TGTGCCAGCAGTTTATCCGCGGGGGGCACAGATACGCAGTATTTT. As protein: CASSLSAGGTDTQYF.

As regards this clone: The sample carries other DNA sequences with the same CDR3. The J gene is TRBJ1-1, the V gene TRBV5-6; D call uncertain. This CDR3 spans 13 amino acids. Germline CDR1 and CDR2: SGHDT and YYEEEE. The ends were cut back, 2 bases at V and 0 bases at J, with 5 bases in the middle. CDR3: CASSFLMNTEAFF. CDR3 coding DNA: TGTGCCAGCAGCTTTTTAATGAACACTGAAGCTTTCTTT. Looking up the rest from reference TRBV5-6 and TRBJ1-1 gives the full variable domain: DAGVTQSPTHLIKTRGQQVTLRCSPKSGHDTVSWYQQALGQGPQFIFQYYEEEERQRGNFPDRFSGHQFPNYSSELNVNALLLGDSALYLCASSFLMNTEAFFGQGTRLTVV.

V usage is TRBV28 and J usage is TRBJ1-5; 8 bases map to TRBD1. The CDR3 has 16 amino acids. The ends lost 5 bases at V and 2 bases at J; junction bases unmatched: 8. The V gene's germline CDR1 is MDHEN and CDR2 SYDVKM. CDR3 region: CASSADRGFGNQPQHF. The DNA for the CDR3 is TGTGCCAGCAGTGCCGACAGGGGCTTCGGCAATCAGCCCCAGCATTTT.

The chain recombines TRBV7-9 with TRBJ2-3; tentative D call: TRBD2 (5 bases). This CDR3 is 14 amino acids long. CDR1 and CDR2 (germline): SEHNR, FQNEAQ (reference sequence). V lost 8 bases, J lost 4 bases, and 16 bases lay in between. This CDR3 is CASSRPSTPDTQYF. CDR3 nucleotides: TGTGCCAGCTCTCGGCCTAGCACCCCAGATACGCAGTATTTT.

The chain combines TRBV6-5 with TRBJ1-2; no reliable D call. This CDR3 has 13 residues. Germline lookup yields CDR1 MNHEY and CDR2 SVGAGI. Between the trimmed V and J ends, which lost 3 bases and 6 bases, there was a span of 11 bases. The CDR3 loop reads CASSYIGVDGYTF. CDR3 nucleotide sequence: TGTGCCAGCAGTTATATTGGGGTGGATGGCTACACCTTC.